This T cell receptor beta chain emerged from a study of tissue T cells after allogeneic stem cell transplantation (dated by TCRdb to between 2022 and 2023). About the study as a whole: All GVHD patients received grafts from donors, four unmodified and three CD34-selected to deplete T cells. Using research autopsies of patients with and without GVHD, plus mouse models of GVHD, the study profiled TCR beta repertoires across many tissues. The human arm was conducted as a prospective observational study, and neither blinding nor randomization was performed. When multiple samples of a tissue were available, H&E sections were reviewed by a pathologist, and samples with histologically apparent lymphocytes were prioritized for sequencing. Overall study outcomes, separate from this receptor: Within patients, how anatomically similar tissues were was a major factor shaping TCR repertoire composition, regardless of disease or transplant status. The patient cohort was small and clinically heterogeneous, and sampling depth was acknowledged as a limitation. Only a few T cell clones appeared in more than one patient, yet motif-based clustering showed tissue-specific repertoire signatures that were shared between patients. In both patients and mice, T cells from blood and spleen covered only a limited part of the TCR repertoire found in tissues. The study did not determine which tissue TCRs were alloreactive or antigen-specific, and some clones might have been persisting host cells.

The library was produced with the immunoSEQ multiplex PCR assay. Adaptive Biotechnologies performed the TCRbeta CDR3 sequencing at survey depth and reported CDR3 sequences, V/J genes, productive frequency and template counts. TCR beta CDR3 regions were amplified from genomic DNA rather than RNA. The authors processed their data as follows. Jensen-Shannon divergence was used to quantify pairwise repertoire overlap between tissues, with a value of 1 meaning complete divergence and a value of 0 meaning identical repertoires. Based on pairwise JSD values, tissues were grouped by single-linkage agglomerative hierarchical clustering, and the results were shown as dendrograms. GLIPH2 was applied to all patient samples using simulation_depth 1000, kmer_min_depth 3, and cdr3_length_cutoff 8, and only groups with more than two unique CDR3s were retained. In a standardized tissue-overlap score, Jaccard GLIPH-group overlap across patients was extrapolated to a standard repertoire size of 1000 clones. Linear mixed-effect models, with tissue as a fixed effect and individual as a random effect, were used to test how diversity related to clinical or experimental variables. The table comes from immuneACCESS by way of TCRdb, which keeps in-frame sequences with V and J called. Part of the clones is missing from these tables; in studies checked, under half for an unresolved V gene and the rest for unknown reasons. That table is the source of V, J and clone size, and D and trimming were worked out from the DNA. Within this sample are over a thousand clones, with 85% of them counted one time only. 5% to 6.5% of the sample is taken by the ten largest.

The sample's time point label, in plain terms: human tissue collected at research (rapid) autopsy. Over five adult allo-HCT recipients with steroid-refractory GVHD were prospectively enrolled in a research-autopsy study over a roughly three-year period. Gastrointestinal GVHD was present in all GVHD patients, several lines of GVHD-directed therapy were administered to all GVHD patients, and skin involvement was additionally present in several GVHD patients. After a median post-mortem interval of around 9.8 hours, autopsy tissues were collected, including GI sites from esophagus to rectum, liver, skin, and lymphoid organs such as spleen. Autopsy specimens were bisected, with one portion flash-frozen in liquid nitrogen and the remainder formalin-fixed, and GI outer muscle layers were removed. Genomic DNA was extracted from frozen tissues using the Mag-Bind Blood & Tissue DNA HDQ 96 Kit on a Chemagic 360 or the DNeasy Blood & Tissue Kit. Because of concern about red blood cell contamination, extracted DNA was further purified using the Genomic DNA Clean & Concentrator-25 kit.

Trimming at the junction amounts to 1 base on V and 7 bases on J, and the germline ends lie 14 bases apart. The CDR3 contains 15 residues, cysteine and phenylalanine counted. The retained sequence is limited to the CDR3, 45 bases, with the frame set at the first base. The germline V gene gives CDR1 as LGHNA and CDR2 as YSLEER. Of note for this clone: The antigen it recognizes is unknown. Base qualities are missing; no much larger clone stands one base away.

The source was esophageal tissue, collected at autopsy. This TCR was sampled from a male patient aged 40 to 69 with steroid-refractory graft-versus-host disease after an allogeneic stem cell transplant. Following a transplant, some T lymphocytes may have been derived from the graft donor. The rearrangement combines TRBV4-3 with TRBJ2-1, with the D segment identity uncertain. The CDR3 region: CASSQADFSGNEQFF. The DNA reads TGCGCCAGCAGCCAAGCAGACTTTTCGGGTAATGAGCAGTTCTTC.